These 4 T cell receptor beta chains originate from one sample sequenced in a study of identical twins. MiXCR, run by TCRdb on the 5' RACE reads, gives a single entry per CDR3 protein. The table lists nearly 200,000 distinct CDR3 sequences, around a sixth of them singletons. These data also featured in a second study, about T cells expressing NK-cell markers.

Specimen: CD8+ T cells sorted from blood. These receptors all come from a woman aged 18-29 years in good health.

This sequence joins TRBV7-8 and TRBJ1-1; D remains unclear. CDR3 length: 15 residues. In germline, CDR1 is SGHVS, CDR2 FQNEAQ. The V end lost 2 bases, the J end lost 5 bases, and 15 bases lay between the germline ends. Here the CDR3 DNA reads TGTGCCAGCAGCTTAAAGAGGGTCGATCGTACTGAAGCTTTCTTT. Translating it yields CASSLKRVDRTEAFF. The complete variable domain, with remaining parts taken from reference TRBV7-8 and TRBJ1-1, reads GAGVSQSPRYKVAKRGQDVALRCDPISGHVSLFWYQQALGQGPEFLTYFQNEAQLDKSGLPSDRFFAERPEGSVSTLKIQRTQQEDSAVYLCASSLKRVDRTEAFFGQGTRLTVV.

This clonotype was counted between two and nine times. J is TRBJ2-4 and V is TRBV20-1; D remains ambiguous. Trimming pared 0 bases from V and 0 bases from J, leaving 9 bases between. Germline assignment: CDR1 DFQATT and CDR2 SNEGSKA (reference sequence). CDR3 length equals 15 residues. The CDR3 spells CSARDKDLAKNIQYF. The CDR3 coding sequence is TGCAGTGCTAGAGACAAGGATTTAGCCAAAAACATTCAGTACTTC.

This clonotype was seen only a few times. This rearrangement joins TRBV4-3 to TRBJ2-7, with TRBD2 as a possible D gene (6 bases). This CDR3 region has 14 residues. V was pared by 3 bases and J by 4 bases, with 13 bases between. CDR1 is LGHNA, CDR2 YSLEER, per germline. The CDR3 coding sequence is TGCGCCAGCAGCCAGGGTTCGGGAGAATACGAGCAGTACTTC. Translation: CASSQGSGEYEQYF.

The CDR3 protein is CASSDAGLKGHNEQFF. In DNA form, the CDR3 reads TGTGCCAGCAGTGATGCGGGACTGAAGGGGCACAATGAGCAGTTCTTC. The chain joins TRBV2 to TRBJ2-1, with D possibly matching TRBD2 (6 bases). CDR3 length: 16 amino acids. Germline assignment: CDR1 SNHLY and CDR2 FYNNEI. The V end was cut by 3 bases, the J end by 5 bases, with 17 bases between.